These 18 T cell receptor beta chains came from one sample sequenced in a study of long-term antiretroviral therapy in people with HIV. Sequencing relied on immunoSEQ assay v3.0, run at survey level. This table comes from immunoSEQ multiplex PCR, and its TCRdb copy is limited to in-frame clones, with some not included. The data show roughly 32,000 clones, 85% seen once. Source: unsorted PBMCs, taken approximately 3.5 years after starting antiretroviral therapy. These TCRs come from a man between 18 and 35 years old with HIV.

The gene calls are TRBV27 and TRBJ2-7; the D gene could be TRBD1 or TRBD2 (5 bases each). V lost 4 bases to trimming and J lost 2 bases, with 9 bases between them. Germline V gene sequence: CDR1 MNHEY, CDR2 SMNVEV (reference sequence). CDR3 size: 13 residues. The CDR3 nucleotides are TGTGCCAGCAGTTACGGGGCTCCCTACGAGCAGTACTTC. Translated, it gives CASSYGAPYEQYF.

The V and J genes are TRBV29-1 and TRBJ1-2; D unresolved. The CDR3 consists of 9 residues. Germline V CDR1 and CDR2: SQVTM, ANQGSEA. Trimming took off 4 bases at V and 10 bases at J, with 7 bases between the two ends. CDR3 sequence reads: CSVGGTYTF. The CDR3 DNA is TGCAGCGTTGGCGGAACCTACACCTTC.

CDR3 sequence reads: CASSITSYNEQFF. The CDR3 bases are TGTGCCAGTAGTATTACTTCCTACAATGAGCAGTTCTTC. The rearrangement uses TRBV19 and TRBJ2-1; D not resolved. Looked up from germline, CDR1 is LNHDA and CDR2 is SQIVND (reference sequence). V gave up 3 bases and J gave up 1 base, with 4 bases separating them. This CDR3 spans 13 amino acids.

The chain couples TRBV19 to TRBJ1-1, with D possibly TRBD1 on 5 matching bases. Per germline, CDR1 LNHDA and CDR2 SQIVND (reference sequence). This CDR3 spans 13 amino acids. V lost 5 bases and J lost 2, with 9 bases in between. The CDR3 region has the DNA TGTGCCAGTAGTCCAGGGACCAACACTGAAGCTTTCTTT. The encoded protein is CASSPGTNTEAFF.

This rearrangement joins TRBV27 to TRBJ2-5; unclear D gene. The germline V and J ends were trimmed by 3 bases and 1 base, with 12 bases remaining between them. CDR3 length: 15 residues. Germline values: CDR1 MNHEY, CDR2 SMNVEV (reference sequence). The CDR3 spells CASSLTTATQETQYF. For the CDR3, the DNA is TGTGCCAGCAGTTTGACGACGGCTACCCAAGAGACCCAGTACTTC.

The chain links TRBV2 to TRBJ1-4; tentatively, D is TRBD1 (5 bases). Looked up from germline, CDR1 is SNHLY and CDR2 is FYNNEI. This CDR3 has 14 residues. Between the trimmed V and J ends, which lost 3 bases and 5 bases, there was a span of 10 bases. The CDR3 sequence: CASSDGTENEKLFF. DNA of the CDR3: TGTGCCAGCAGTGACGGGACCGAGAATGAAAAACTGTTTTTT.

The rearrangement links TRBV4-3 to TRBJ2-1, with D maybe TRBD2 (6 bases). V was shortened by 4 bases and J by 2 bases, with 18 bases between the two germline ends. The CDR3 is 17 residues long. Germline loops: CDR1 LGHNA, CDR2 YSLEER. This CDR3 is CASSPSDYSVTYNEQFF. The CDR3 DNA reads as TGCGCCAGCAGCCCATCGGACTACTCTGTTACCTACAATGAGCAGTTCTTC.

The rearrangement uses TRBV5-1 and TRBJ1-2; 8 nucleotides line up with TRBD1. Germline V lookup: CDR1 SGHRS, CDR2 YFSETQ. CDR3 length: 14 amino acids. The J segment lost 2 bases and the V segment lost 4 bases, leaving 4 bases of the junction unmatched. CDR3 protein: CASSTGQGNYGYTF. DNA of the CDR3: TGCGCCAGCAGCACCGGACAGGGCAACTATGGCTACACCTTC. The whole variable domain, remainder taken from reference TRBV5-1 and TRBJ1-2, is KAGVTQTPRYLIKTRGQQVTLSCSPISGHRSVSWYQQTPGQGLQFLFEYFSETQRNKGNFPGRFSGRQFSNSRSEMNVSTLELGDSALYLCASSTGQGNYGYTFGSGTRLTVV.

The J gene is TRBJ1-2, the V gene TRBV6-6; 8 bases line up with TRBD1. CDR1 and CDR2 from the germline V gene are MNHNY and SVGAGI (reference sequence). V was clipped by 2 bases and J by 4 bases; unmatched bases: 9. The CDR3 consists of 16 residues. The CDR3 region is CASSYGQGGAGYGYTF. CDR3 in DNA: TGTGCCAGCAGTTACGGACAGGGTGGGGCGGGCTATGGCTACACCTTC.

The chain links TRBV6-1 to TRBJ1-2; the match to TRBD1 covers 7 bases. The V gene end was trimmed by 1 base and the J gene end by 2 bases; junction bases not matched to a gene: 10. Germline loops: CDR1 MNHNS, CDR2 SASEGT. The CDR3 loop spans 17 amino acids. The CDR3 DNA reads as TGTGCCAGCAGTGAAGGGATTGTAGGACAGGAGAACTATGGCTACACCTTC. Its protein product is CASSEGIVGQENYGYTF.

The J gene is TRBJ1-2, the V gene TRBV10-2, with D perhaps matching TRBD1 (5 bases). Germline loops: CDR1 WSHSY, CDR2 SAAADI. V shed 1 base and J shed 6 bases, with 15 bases lying between them. This CDR3 region has 15 residues. Here the CDR3 reads CASSEFLGRADGYTF. CDR3 DNA sequence: TGCGCCAGCAGTGAGTTCCTAGGCAGGGCCGATGGCTACACCTTC.

The CDR3 DNA reads TGTGCCAGCTCACCTATGGACCGCACAGATACGCAGTATTTT. Translation gives CASSPMDRTDTQYF. The rearrangement links TRBV18 to TRBJ2-3, with unresolved D. Germline CDR1 KGHSH, CDR2 LQKENI. CDR3 length: 14 amino acids. The V end was cut by 3 bases, the J end by 1 base, with 8 bases between. Full variable domain (remainder filled in from reference TRBV18 and TRBJ2-3): NAGVMQNPRHLVRRRGQEARLRCSPMKGHSHVYWYRQLPEEGLKFMVYLQKENIIDESGMPKERFSAEFPKEGPSILRIQQVVRGDSAAYFCASSPMDRTDTQYFGPGTRLTVL.

The genes are TRBV7-9 and TRBJ1-2, with D perhaps matching TRBD1 (6 bases). Germline CDR1 SEHNR, CDR2 FQNEAQ (reference sequence). The V gene lost 5 bases and the J gene lost 3 bases, with 13 bases spanning the gap. There are 14 residues in the CDR3. The CDR3 nucleotides are TGTGCCAGCAGCCCCCTGACAGGAGACTATGGCTACACCTTC. As protein: CASSPLTGDYGYTF.

The V and J genes are TRBV7-8 and TRBJ2-3, with D maybe TRBD2 (5 bases). The V and J ends lost 0 bases and 6 bases respectively, with 13 bases between them. This CDR3 region has 15 residues. Per the germline V gene, CDR1 is SGHVS and CDR2 is FQNEAQ. The CDR3 loop is CASSLAGSSRDTQYF. The CDR3 DNA reads TGTGCCAGCAGCTTAGCGGGGAGCTCGAGGGATACGCAGTATTTT.

This chain joins TRBV29-1 and TRBJ2-7; D perhaps matches TRBD2 (6 bases). The ends were cut back, 1 base at V and 5 bases at J, with 15 bases in the middle. Germline V gene data show CDR1 as SQVTM and CDR2 as ANQGSEA. This CDR3 spans 14 amino acids. DNA for the CDR3: TGCAGCGTTGAAGGGACACGGGAGAGAAACGAGCAGTACTTC. Protein: CSVEGTRERNEQYF.

This clone was detected only once. V and J are TRBV27 and TRBJ2-2; no firm D call. The V and J ends lost 6 bases and 6 bases respectively, with 17 bases between them. Germline CDR1 and CDR2: MNHEY and SMNVEV (reference sequence). The CDR3 contains 15 residues. DNA for the CDR3: TGTGCCAGCAGGGTAGGAGCGAATGGGTCCGGGGAGCTGTTTTTT. Protein sequence: CASRVGANGSGELFF.

The V and J genes are TRBV10-3 and TRBJ1-2; D uncertain. V lost 2 bases and J 8 bases, leaving 6 bases between the germline ends. The CDR3 spans 11 residues. The germline V gene encodes CDR1 ENHRY and CDR2 SYGVKD. The CDR3 region is CAISEGLGYTF. The CDR3 bases are TGTGCCATCAGTGAGGGTTTAGGCTACACCTTC.

J is TRBJ1-1 and V is TRBV11-2, with a tentative D call TRBD1 (6 bases). This CDR3 comprises 13 residues. The V gene lost 3 bases and the J gene lost 5 bases, with 10 bases spanning the gap. Germline values: CDR1 SGHAT, CDR2 FQNNGV. The CDR3 DNA reads as TGTGCCAGCAGCTTCCGGGGGCATACTGAAGCTTTCTTT. It codes for CASSFRGHTEAFF.